This TCR beta chain was recorded in a study of tissue T cells after allogeneic stem cell transplantation. Comment on this clone: Gene names and germline match the mouse. The observed sequence ends 1 residue before the CDR3 terminus, with the missing tail filled in from the germline J gene.

Looked up from germline, CDR1 is MSHET and CDR2 is SYDVDS. The CDR3 is 13 residues long. The junction had 3 bases not matched to a gene; V was cut back by 3 bases and J by 4 bases. Produced via immunoSEQ multiplex PCR; TCRdb's table is partial and in-frame only. The repertoire has roughly 4,000 clones, more than 40% of them found once; the top ten carry 25% to 35%. Time point: mouse harvest day 14 after allogeneic transplant. Tail vein injection delivered 10^7 T-cell-depleted bone marrow cells and 10^6 splenic CD5+ T cells. The sequence was collected from a female BALB/c mouse given C57BL/6 T cells with graft-versus-host disease after an allogeneic hematopoietic cell transplant. What was sequenced was gut tissue. The chain is built from TRBV29 and TRBJ2-7, with 7 bases fitting TRBD1. CDR3 protein: CASSFGRGYEQYF. The covered CDR3 bases are TGTGCTAGCAGTTTTGGCAGGGGGTATGAACAGTAC.